Below are 15 T cell receptor beta chains sequenced from a single sample in a study of blood T cell repertoires in COVID-19. Assay used: immunoSEQ multiplex PCR; TCRdb lists only in-frame clones, some missing. The sample has a few hundred thousand clones; around 85% are singletons. Sequencing was performed on peripheral blood. All receptors derive from a man between 60 and 75 years old with acute or convalescent COVID-19.

The chain joins TRBV5-4 to TRBJ2-3; D uncertain. Looked up from germline, CDR1 is SGHNT and CDR2 is YYREEE (reference sequence). This CDR3 comprises 13 residues. V lost 4 bases, J lost 7 bases, and 13 bases lay in between. The DNA of the CDR3 is TGTGCCAGCAGCCCCGCCACAGATTATACGCAGTATTTT. It encodes CASSPATDYTQYF.

The V call is TRBV18, the J call TRBJ1-5; D is unclear. Between the trimmed V and J ends, which lost 4 bases and 5 bases, there was a span of 15 bases. The CDR3 runs 15 residues. Germline V lookup: CDR1 KGHSH, CDR2 LQKENI. The CDR3 spells CASSLIGQPDQPQHF. The DNA for the CDR3 is TGTGCCAGCTCACTAATTGGGCAGCCAGATCAGCCCCAGCATTTT.

The chain is built from TRBV5-1 and TRBJ1-4; D perhaps matches TRBD1 (5 bases). There are 13 residues in the CDR3. In germline, CDR1 is SGHRS, CDR2 YFSETQ. V was clipped by 4 bases and J by 7 bases, with 11 bases between them. The CDR3 region is CASSPQGGEKLFF. For the CDR3, the DNA is TGCGCCAGCAGCCCTCAGGGAGGTGAAAAACTGTTTTTT.

The CDR3 loop reads CASSQVGTGGNEQYF. For the CDR3, the DNA is TGTGCCAGCAGCCAAGTAGGAACAGGGGGCAACGAGCAGTACTTC. The V and J genes are TRBV4-2 and TRBJ2-7; 9 bases are shared with TRBD1. The ends lost 1 base at V and 5 bases at J; junction bases unmatched: 6. The CDR3 extends over 15 amino acids. Germline CDR1 is LGHNA and CDR2 is YNFKEQ.

V gene TRBV10-3 combines with J gene TRBJ1-1; a possible D gene is TRBD1 (6 bases). V lost 2 bases to trimming and J lost 5 bases, with 21 bases between them. This CDR3 has 17 amino acids. Germline V gene sequence: CDR1 ENHRY, CDR2 SYGVKD. The CDR3: CAISERGGGQSKTEAFF. In nucleotides, the CDR3 is TGTGCCATCAGTGAGCGGGGAGGGGGGCAGTCGAAAACTGAAGCTTTCTTT.

This chain links TRBV28 with TRBJ2-4; a weak D match, TRBD2 (6 bases). Germline V CDR1 and CDR2: MDHEN, SYDVKM. This CDR3 spans 20 amino acids. V was trimmed by 5 bases and J by 1 base, leaving 27 bases between them. Here the CDR3 reads CASSQAVGRWGGVAKNIQYF. The CDR3 DNA reads TGTGCCAGCAGTCAAGCGGTCGGGAGATGGGGCGGGGTGGCCAAAAACATTCAGTACTTC.

The chain recombines TRBV5-4 with TRBJ2-1, with TRBD2 matching over 10 bases. The V gene's germline CDR1 is SGHNT and CDR2 YYREEE (reference sequence). This CDR3 has 15 residues. Trimming took 0 bases from V and 13 from J; bases not matched to a gene: 10. The CDR3 is CASSLAASGSPDQFF. The CDR3 nucleotides read TGTGCCAGCAGCTTGGCCGCTAGCGGGAGCCCTGACCAGTTCTTC.

This clone has a handful of counts. The chain joins TRBV29-1 to TRBJ2-2; TRBD2 aligns across 15 bases. CDR3 length: 15 amino acids. CDR1 and CDR2 (germline): SQVTM, ANQGSEA. The trim removed 8 bases at V and 7 bases at J, leaving 8 bases unmatched. The CDR3 DNA is TGCAGCTTTAGAGGACTAGCGGGAGGGATCGGGGAGCTGTTTTTT. It yields the protein CSFRGLAGGIGELFF.

CDR3 residues: CASSLFWDRAYDNEQFF. The DNA of the CDR3 is TGTGCCAGCAGCTTGTTCTGGGACAGGGCATACGACAATGAGCAGTTCTTC. The J gene is TRBJ2-1, the V gene TRBV5-6, with 9 bases matching TRBD1. The CDR3 contains 17 residues. Germline V gene data show CDR1 as SGHDT and CDR2 as YYEEEE. V gave up 1 base and J gave up 5 bases; unmatched junction bases: 10.

The J gene is TRBJ2-5, the V gene TRBV28; D remains ambiguous. The CDR3 covers 13 residues. V was trimmed by 5 bases and J by 1 base, leaving 8 bases between them. Germline CDR1 and CDR2: MDHEN and SYDVKM. The CDR3, as DNA: TGTGCCAGCAGTCTTTACAGCCAAGAGACCCAGTACTTC. Residues: CASSLYSQETQYF.

The CDR3 spells CASSRLNTEAFF. CDR3 nucleotide sequence: TGTGCCAGCAGCAGACTCAACACTGAAGCTTTCTTT. This chain connects TRBV6-5 to TRBJ1-1; D call uncertain. The V gene lost 6 bases and the J gene lost 2 bases, with 7 bases spanning the gap. CDR1 MNHEY and CDR2 SVGAGI come from the germline V gene. There are 12 residues in the CDR3.

The V call is TRBV4-2, the J call TRBJ1-6; no clear D gene. The V gene's germline CDR1 is LGHNA and CDR2 YNFKEQ. Trimming cost V 1 base and J 7 bases, with 17 bases left between them. The CDR3 consists of 17 residues. The CDR3 DNA sequence: TGTGCCAGCAGCCAAGTATTCGAAACCAACACAAATTCACCCCTCCACTTT. The encoded protein is CASSQVFETNTNSPLHF.

J is TRBJ1-1 and V is TRBV11-2; D is undetermined. CDR1 SGHAT and CDR2 FQNNGV come from the germline V gene. The V gene lost 5 bases and the J gene lost 0 bases, with 13 bases spanning the gap. The CDR3 totals 15 residues. The CDR3 here is CASSRPGNMNTEAFF. The CDR3 DNA reads TGTGCCAGCAGCCGCCCCGGGAACATGAACACTGAAGCTTTCTTT.

The chain uses TRBV3-1 (or the pseudogene TRBV3-2) and TRBJ1-6; 7 bases fit TRBD1. V dropped 0 bases and J dropped 6; count of bases not matched to a gene: 8. The CDR3 length is 17 residues. Germline V lookup: CDR1 LGHDT, CDR2 YNNKEL (reference sequence). Here the CDR3 reads CASSQEVRTGGNSPLHF. CDR3 in DNA: TGTGCCAGCAGCCAAGAAGTACGGACAGGAGGTAATTCACCCCTCCACTTT.

This chain joins TRBV12-3 or TRBV12-4 and TRBJ1-1; D possibly corresponds to TRBD1 (6 bases). This CDR3 has 13 amino acids. Deletions cut 2 bases from V and 8 bases from J, with 12 bases between. The CDR3 DNA sequence: TGTGCCAGCAGTTTATCAGGGGCCTACGAAGCTTTCTTT. This codes for CASSLSGAYEAFF.